This T cell receptor beta chain was recovered during a study of coeliac disease (dated by TCRdb to between 2021 and 2022). Regarding the complete study: Each coeliac patient was placed into one of three groups: newly diagnosed active disease, refractory coeliac disease type I, or disease controlled by a gluten-free diet. Small intestinal lymphocyte fractions from coeliac and non-coeliac patients were analysed in the study using next-generation sequencing of rearranged TRB and TRG CDR3 regions. Samples from about 28 subjects were successfully TRB sequenced, and these included more than 20 paired samples of bulk unsorted intraepithelial and lamina propria cells. Because high-resolution HLA typing was not available, biased TRBV7-2 usage was examined as a proof of principle. The goal was to describe the TR repertoires of small intestinal T cells in active coeliac disease, in refractory type I coeliac disease, and in coeliac disease treated with a gluten-free diet. A total of 30 or so patients took part in the full study: about 22 had serologically confirmed coeliac disease and 8 were controls with non-small intestinal disorders.

Regarding this clone: Which antigen it targets is not known. No much larger clone exists at a distance of one base, and base qualities are not known.

Results and caveats for the whole study, not just this receptor: High-purity fractions were not obtained when intraepithelial cells were separated from lamina propria cells, so cross-contamination between compartments was possible. TRB and TRG repertoires of active coeliac intraepithelial and lamina propria samples showed lower clonality than controls, suggesting recruitment of diverse T cells. The authors judged the approach to be unsuitable for unbiased detection of gliadin-specific T cells, because gliadin-specific T cells are scarce and rarely shared between patients. Published gliadin-specific TRB sequences appeared in 9 of 18 coeliac lamina propria samples but only 1 of 6 controls. For the most part, TRB repertoires were private, with most amino acid sequences found in only one sample, and V-gene usage showed no significant difference across disease groups.

Aliquots of some 490,000 cells were frozen in DMSO/FBS in liquid nitrogen, and one aliquot per fraction was used for sequencing. Endoscopy and small intestinal biopsy were performed in all 30 patients in the study. Once intraepithelial cells had been isolated, the leftover biopsy tissue was digested with collagenase to release lamina propria cells. The Qiagen DNeasy blood extraction kit was used to extract genomic DNA from the frozen unsorted cell fractions. To prepare the library, the immunoSEQ multiplex PCR assay was applied. The TR loci were subjected to amplification by multiplexed PCR, for which V gene segments served as targets of the forward primers and J gene segments as targets of the reverse primers. The amplified CDR3 regions were sequenced using the Illumina HiSeq System. Per the source publication's procedure: Closely related reads were merged by a nearest-neighbour algorithm to remove PCR and sequencing errors and to collapse the data into unique sequences. Two measures summarised the repertoires: clonality, and T cell density, defined as TR molecules per amount of genomic DNA input. CDR3 amino acid sequences present in at least 80% of unsorted samples were defined as public TRs, and these public TRs were then tested for differential abundance between coeliac and control samples. Every lamina propria sample was searched for matches to a list of 218 published gliadin-specific TRB sequences. Disease-group differences in clonality and density were tested with Kruskal-Wallis tests followed by Dunn post-tests. TCRdb holds this immuneACCESS table with in-frame rearrangements only. Some clones are missing; in checked studies, unresolved V genes explain under half, and the rest has no known cause. V and J calls and clone size are copied from that table; D and trimming were computed from the DNA. Here the sample has several thousand clones; approximately 72% occur a single time. Under 6% of the sample comes from the top ten.

The CDR3 goes from the cysteine to the phenylalanine over 14 residues. Only the CDR3 region is kept as DNA, spanning 42 bases read in frame from base 1. Germline trimming: 4 bases from V, 4 bases from J; junction bases outside gene matches: 5. CDR1 and CDR2 (SGHNT, YENEEA) derive from the germline V gene. The origin of this receptor is a woman between 18 and 29 years old with active celiac disease. The chain couples TRBV11-3 to TRBJ2-5; 8 bases in the junction line up with TRBD2. The sample consisted of lamina propria lymphocytes from the gut. The sample's cell subset or site label is to be understood as: lamina propria cell (LPC) fraction of small intestinal biopsy. The sequenced DNA: TGTGCCAGCAGCTCCGTGGCGGGAGGAGAGACCCAGTACTTC. Its translation reads: CASSSVAGGETQYF.